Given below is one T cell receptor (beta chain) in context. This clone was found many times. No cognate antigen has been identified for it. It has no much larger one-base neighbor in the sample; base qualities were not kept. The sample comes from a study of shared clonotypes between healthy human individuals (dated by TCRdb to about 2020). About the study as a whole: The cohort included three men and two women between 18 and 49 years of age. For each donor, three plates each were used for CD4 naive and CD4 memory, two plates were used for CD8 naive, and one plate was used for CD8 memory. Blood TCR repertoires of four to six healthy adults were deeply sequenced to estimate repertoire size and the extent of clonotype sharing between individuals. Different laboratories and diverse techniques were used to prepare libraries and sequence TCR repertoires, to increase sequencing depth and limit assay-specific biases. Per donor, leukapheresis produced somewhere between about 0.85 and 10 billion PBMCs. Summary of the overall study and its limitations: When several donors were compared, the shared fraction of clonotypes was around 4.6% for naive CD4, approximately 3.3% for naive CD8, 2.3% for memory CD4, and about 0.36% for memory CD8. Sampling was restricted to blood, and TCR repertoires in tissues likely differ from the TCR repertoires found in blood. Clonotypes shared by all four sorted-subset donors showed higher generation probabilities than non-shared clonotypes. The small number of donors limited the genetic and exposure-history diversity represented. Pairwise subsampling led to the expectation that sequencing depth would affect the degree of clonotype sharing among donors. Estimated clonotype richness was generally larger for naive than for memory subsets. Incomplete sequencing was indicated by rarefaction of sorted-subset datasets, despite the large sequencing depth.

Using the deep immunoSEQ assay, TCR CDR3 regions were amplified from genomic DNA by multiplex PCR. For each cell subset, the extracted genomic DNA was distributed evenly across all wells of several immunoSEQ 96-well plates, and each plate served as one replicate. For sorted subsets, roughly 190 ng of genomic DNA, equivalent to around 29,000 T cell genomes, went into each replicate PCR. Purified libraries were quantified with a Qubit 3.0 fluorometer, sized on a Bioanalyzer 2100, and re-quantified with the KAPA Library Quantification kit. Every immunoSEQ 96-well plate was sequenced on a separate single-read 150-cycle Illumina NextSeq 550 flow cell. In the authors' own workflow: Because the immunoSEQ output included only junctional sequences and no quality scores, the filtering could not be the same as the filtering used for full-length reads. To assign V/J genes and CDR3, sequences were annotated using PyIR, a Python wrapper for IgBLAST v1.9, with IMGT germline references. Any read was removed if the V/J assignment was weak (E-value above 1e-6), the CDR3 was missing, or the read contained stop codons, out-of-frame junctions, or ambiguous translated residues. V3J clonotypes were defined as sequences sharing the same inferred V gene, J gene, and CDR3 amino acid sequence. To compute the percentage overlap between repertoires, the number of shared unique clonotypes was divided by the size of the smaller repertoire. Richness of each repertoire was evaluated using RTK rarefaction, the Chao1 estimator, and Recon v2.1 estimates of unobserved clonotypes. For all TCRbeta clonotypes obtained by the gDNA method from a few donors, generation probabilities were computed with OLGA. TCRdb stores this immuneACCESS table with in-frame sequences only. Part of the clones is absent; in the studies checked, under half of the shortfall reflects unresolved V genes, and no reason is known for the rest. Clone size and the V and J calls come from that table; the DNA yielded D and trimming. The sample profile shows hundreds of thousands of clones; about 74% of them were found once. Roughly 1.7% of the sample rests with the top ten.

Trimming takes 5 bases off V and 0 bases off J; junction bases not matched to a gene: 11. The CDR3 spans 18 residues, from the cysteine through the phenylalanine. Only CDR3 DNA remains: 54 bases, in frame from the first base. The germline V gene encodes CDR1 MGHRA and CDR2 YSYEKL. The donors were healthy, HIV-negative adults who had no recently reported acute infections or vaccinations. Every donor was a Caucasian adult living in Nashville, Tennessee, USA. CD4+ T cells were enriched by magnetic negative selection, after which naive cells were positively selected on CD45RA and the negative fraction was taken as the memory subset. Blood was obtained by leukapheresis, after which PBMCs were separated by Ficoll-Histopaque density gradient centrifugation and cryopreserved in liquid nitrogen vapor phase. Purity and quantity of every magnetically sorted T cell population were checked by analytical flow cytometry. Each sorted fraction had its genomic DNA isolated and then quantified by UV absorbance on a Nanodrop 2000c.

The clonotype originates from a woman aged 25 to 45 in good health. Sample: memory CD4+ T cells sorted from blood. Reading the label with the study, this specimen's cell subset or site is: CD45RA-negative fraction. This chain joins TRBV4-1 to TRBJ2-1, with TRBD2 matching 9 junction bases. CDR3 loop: CASSLVGGRAISYNEQFF. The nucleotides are TGCGCCAGCAGCTTGGTAGGCGGGAGGGCTATCTCCTACAATGAGCAGTTCTTC.